The 2 T cell receptor beta chains given below trace back to one sample, sequenced in a study of blood T cell repertoires in COVID-19. Assay used: immunoSEQ multiplex PCR; TCRdb lists only in-frame clones, some missing. The sample includes 100,000 or so clones, over 85% seen only once; the top ten take around 5.7%. Sample: peripheral blood. Receptors originate from a man between 65 and 85 years old with acute or convalescent COVID-19.

The chain employs TRBV19 and TRBJ2-5, with 7 bases identical to TRBD2. After removal of 2 bases from V and 5 bases from J, the junction contained 2 bases not matched to a gene. The CDR3 runs to 13 residues. CDR1 and CDR2 (germline): LNHDA, SQIVND (reference sequence). CDR3 protein: CASSIWTRETQYF. CDR3 DNA: TGTGCCAGTAGTATATGGACTAGGGAGACCCAGTACTTC. Using reference TRBV19 and TRBJ2-5 for the parts outside the CDR3, the full variable domain is DGGITQSPKYLFRKEGQNVTLSCEQNLNHDAMYWYRQDPGQGLRLIYYSQIVNDFQKGDIAEGYSVSREKKESFPLTVTSAQKNPTAFYLCASSIWTRETQYFGPGTRLLVL.

The rearrangement joins TRBV29-1 to TRBJ1-5; D call uncertain. CDR1 is SQVTM, CDR2 ANQGSEA, per germline. The CDR3 sequence is 13 residues long. Trimming took off 6 bases at V and 6 bases at J, with 15 bases between the two ends. CDR3 protein: CSVRPSEGQPQHF. CDR3 DNA: TGCAGCGTCAGACCCTCGGAGGGTCAGCCCCAGCATTTT.